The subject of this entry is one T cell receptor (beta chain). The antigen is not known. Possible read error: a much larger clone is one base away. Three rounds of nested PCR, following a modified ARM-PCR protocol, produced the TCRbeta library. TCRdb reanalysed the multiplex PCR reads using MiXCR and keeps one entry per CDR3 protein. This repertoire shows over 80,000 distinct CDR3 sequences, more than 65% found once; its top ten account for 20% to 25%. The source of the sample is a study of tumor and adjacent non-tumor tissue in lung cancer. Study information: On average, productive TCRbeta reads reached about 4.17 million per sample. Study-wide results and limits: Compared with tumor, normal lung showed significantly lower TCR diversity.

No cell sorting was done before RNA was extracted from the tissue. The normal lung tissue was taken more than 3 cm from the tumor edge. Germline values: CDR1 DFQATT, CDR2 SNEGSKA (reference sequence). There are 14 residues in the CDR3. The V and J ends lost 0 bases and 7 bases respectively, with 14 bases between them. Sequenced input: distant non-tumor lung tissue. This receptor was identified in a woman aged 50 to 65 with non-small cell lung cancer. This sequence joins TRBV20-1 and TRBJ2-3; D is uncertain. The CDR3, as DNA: TGCAGTGCTAGAGATGGGTGGGATTTCTATACGCAGTATTTT. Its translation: CSARDGWDFYTQYF.